This passage covers 20 T cell receptor beta chains from one sample sequenced in a study of blood T cell repertoires in COVID-19. Sequencing used immunoSEQ multiplex PCR; TCRdb keeps in-frame clones, though not all of them. The sample has 60,000 to 90,000 clones; roughly 70% are singletons. The sample taken for sequencing was peripheral blood. The receptors here all came from a human donor with acute or convalescent COVID-19. The donor label of this sample is uncertain.

The gene calls are TRBV30 and TRBJ2-2; 10 bases fit TRBD1. CDR3 length: 13 residues. The trim removed 3 bases at V and 6 bases at J, leaving 1 base unmatched. CDR1 and CDR2 (germline): GTSNPN, SVGIG (reference sequence). CDR3 in DNA: TGTGCCTGGAGGACAGGGGGCGCCGGGGAGCTGTTTTTT. It yields the protein CAWRTGGAGELFF.

The chain employs TRBV10-3 and TRBJ1-1; perhaps TRBD1 as D (5 bases). This CDR3 spans 15 amino acids. Trimming shortened V by 10 bases and J by 3 bases, and 21 bases separated the two germline ends. Germline lookup yields CDR1 ENHRY and CDR2 SYGVKD. CDR3 coding DNA: TGTGCCAGCAACTCGGGCCTCATAGGGGACACTGAAGCTTTCTTT. Its translation: CASNSGLIGDTEAFF.

The chain is built from TRBV28 and TRBJ1-1; D perhaps matches TRBD1 (5 bases). V was shortened by 3 bases and J by 10 bases, with 12 bases between the two germline ends. Germline values: CDR1 MDHEN, CDR2 SYDVKM. CDR3 length equals 12 residues. CDR3 in DNA: TGTGCCAGCAGTTTCCGTGGGGGGGTAGCTTTCTTT. Translation: CASSFRGGVAFF.

This clone has a single count. This sequence joins TRBV28 and TRBJ2-5; unclear D gene. Germline-derived CDR1 and CDR2 are MDHEN and SYDVKM. The CDR3 spans 15 residues. V was pared by 5 bases and J by 5 bases, with 18 bases between. CDR3: CASSAPSRYRETQYF. The DNA of the CDR3 is TGTGCCAGCAGTGCCCCATCCCGTTACCGGGAGACCCAGTACTTC.

The chain couples TRBV10-1 to TRBJ2-7; possible D gene TRBD1, 6 bases. V was cut by 6 bases and J by 3 bases, with 15 bases left in between. This CDR3 has 14 residues. Germline V gene sequence: CDR1 WNHNN, CDR2 SYGVQD (reference sequence). This CDR3 reads CASSRTGKGYEQYV. CDR3 in DNA: TGCGCCAGCAGCCGTACAGGGAAGGGCTACGAGCAGTACGTC.

The chain has TRBV19 and TRBJ2-3, with 7 bases lining up with TRBD1. V lost 5 bases, J lost 3 bases, and 5 bases stayed unmatched. The CDR3 is 14 amino acids. The germline V gene encodes CDR1 LNHDA and CDR2 SQIVND (reference sequence). This CDR3 is CASSDRVRTDTQYF. The CDR3 DNA follows: TGTGCCAGTAGTGACAGGGTGAGAACAGATACGCAGTATTTT.

This clone was found once. The rearrangement links TRBV7-9 to TRBJ1-1; D is ambiguous. The CDR3 runs to 14 residues. With 5 bases removed from V and 1 base from J, the gap between germline ends came to 11 bases. Germline CDR1 is SEHNR and CDR2 is FQNEAQ (reference sequence). The CDR3: CASSTNRGNTEAFF. CDR3 DNA sequence: TGTGCCAGCAGCACAAACCGCGGGAACACTGAAGCTTTCTTT.

V and J are TRBV6-5 and TRBJ2-7; 7 bases align to TRBD2. Germline V gene data show CDR1 as MNHEY and CDR2 as SVGAGI. Trimming took 10 bases from V and 6 from J; bases not matched to a gene: 12. The CDR3 spans 13 residues. The CDR3 spells CATSGGVRLEQYF. The CDR3 bases are TGTGCCACGTCTGGGGGGGTCCGACTCGAGCAGTACTTC.

This chain joins TRBV28 and TRBJ2-7; D might be TRBD1 (5 bases). V was clipped by 7 bases and J by 6 bases, with 16 bases between them. This CDR3 has 13 residues. CDR1 MDHEN and CDR2 SYDVKM come from the germline V gene. The CDR3 sequence is CASNHQGVSEQYF. The DNA for the CDR3 is TGTGCCAGCAATCACCAAGGGGTCAGCGAGCAGTACTTC.

This rearrangement joins TRBV6-6 to TRBJ1-2; tentative D call: TRBD1 (5 bases). V was cut by 6 bases and J by 1 base, with 12 bases left in between. In germline, CDR1 is MNHNY, CDR2 SVGAGI (reference sequence). The CDR3 contains 14 residues. For the CDR3, the DNA is TGTGCCAGCAGCCTGGACACCCTTAACTATGGCTACACCTTC. Amino acid sequence: CASSLDTLNYGYTF.

In regard to this clone: The same CDR3 can be traced to other DNA sequences in this sample. This chain joins TRBV6-5 and TRBJ2-5; a weak D match, TRBD2 (5 bases). Germline V lookup: CDR1 MNHEY, CDR2 SVGAGI. V was pared by 6 bases and J by 5 bases, with 10 bases between. The CDR3 is 12 amino acids. CDR3 bases: TGTGCCAGCAGCCCGGGAATGGAGACCCAGTACTTC. Translating gives CASSPGMETQYF.

CDR3 residues: CASKEDRVSNQPQHF. The CDR3 DNA sequence: TGTGCCAGCAAGGAGGACAGGGTTAGCAATCAGCCCCAGCATTTT. The chain employs TRBV27 and TRBJ1-5, with TRBD1 identical over 8 bases. Germline trimming cut 7 bases from V and 0 bases from J; bases unmatched to any gene: 5. Germline lookup yields CDR1 MNHEY and CDR2 SMNVEV (reference sequence). The CDR3 covers 15 residues.

This sequence joins TRBV14 and TRBJ2-7, with D possibly TRBD2 on 7 matching bases. Germline V CDR1 and CDR2: SGHDN, FVKESK. Trimming cost V 3 bases and J 0 bases, with 24 bases left between them. CDR3 size: 19 residues. The CDR3 DNA sequence: TGTGCCAGCAGCCAGGCCGGGGGGCTAGCGGCAACGAGCTCCTACGAGCAGTACTTC. Protein product: CASSQAGGLAATSSYEQYF.

V usage is TRBV7-9 and J usage is TRBJ2-1, with 10 bases matching TRBD2. The CDR3 totals 16 residues. V dropped 8 bases and J dropped 7; count of bases not matched to a gene: 14. CDR1 SEHNR and CDR2 FQNEAQ come from the germline V gene (reference sequence). The CDR3 bases are TGTGCCAGCGGATCGAAAGCGGGAGGGTCTGATAATGAGCAGTTCTTC. This encodes CASGSKAGGSDNEQFF.

This clone was seen a few times. This chain connects TRBV10-3 to TRBJ1-1, with 8 bases aligning to TRBD1. V lost 7 bases and J lost 1; bases outside the gene matches: 5. Looked up from germline, CDR1 is ENHRY and CDR2 is SYGVKD. The CDR3 covers 14 residues. The CDR3 protein is CAITPGQGNTEAFF. CDR3 in DNA: TGTGCCATCACCCCAGGACAGGGGAACACTGAAGCTTTCTTT.

V gene TRBV7-2 combines with J gene TRBJ1-2; 8 bases fit TRBD1. J gave up 7 bases and V 5 bases, and 18 bases lay outside the gene matches. Looked up from germline, CDR1 is SGHTA and CDR2 is FQGNSA. CDR3 length equals 17 residues. The CDR3 DNA sequence: TGTGCCAGCAGCCTAACCAGGGGGCGCTGGATTAATCTTGGCTACACCTTC. Translation gives CASSLTRGRWINLGYTF.

The V and J genes are TRBV12-3 or TRBV12-4 and TRBJ1-2, with D unclear. The CDR3 has 13 amino acids. V lost 5 bases and J 4 bases, leaving 11 bases between the germline ends. CDR3 bases: TGTGCCAGCAGTCAACAGCAAAGCTATGGCTACACCTTC. Translating gives CASSQQQSYGYTF.

This clone was detected once. J is TRBJ2-2 and V is TRBV28; 8 bases agree with TRBD2. This CDR3 region has 15 residues. The germline V gene encodes CDR1 MDHEN and CDR2 SYDVKM. J lost 5 bases, V lost 7 bases, and 9 bases had no gene match. CDR3 sequence (DNA): TGTGCCAGCACTACAGCGGGGGCGGGGACCGGGGAGCTGTTTTTT. It is translated as CASTTAGAGTGELFF.

This chain connects TRBV19 to TRBJ2-5; D may be TRBD1 (5 bases). Germline-derived CDR1 and CDR2 are LNHDA and SQIVND (reference sequence). Trimming took off 1 base at V and 5 bases at J, with 14 bases between the two ends. This CDR3 is built from 15 residues. CDR3 nucleotide sequence: TGTGCCAGTAGTATAGCGGGCAGGGTGAGGGAGACCCAGTACTTC. Translation: CASSIAGRVRETQYF.

CDR3 coding DNA: TGTGCCAGCAGTTTTCGGTCGCCCGAGACCCAGTACTTC. It yields the protein CASSFRSPETQYF. V usage is TRBV28 and J usage is TRBJ2-5, with unresolved D. The CDR3 has 13 amino acids. Germline V gene sequence: CDR1 MDHEN, CDR2 SYDVKM. V gave up 3 bases and J gave up 5 bases, with 10 bases separating them.